In this sample, the clone carrying this TCR beta chain is medium-sized (0.01 to 0.1%). The target antigen is unknown. Additional DNA sequences in this sample encode the identical CDR3. Produced via immunoSEQ multiplex PCR; TCRdb's table is partial and in-frame only. Seen here are roughly 1,000,000 clones, around 78% observed once, and the top ten hold roughly 0.62%. The CDR3 has 13 residues. Between the trimmed V and J ends, which lost 5 bases and 3 bases, there was a span of 11 bases. The germline gives CDR1 SGHTA, CDR2 FQGNSA. The data belong to a study of shared clonotypes between healthy human individuals. General study points: Approximately 4.6% of naive CD4 clonotypes were shared across several donors.

The sequencing input was memory CD4+ T cells from PBMCs. Described subset: CD45RA-negative fraction. This receptor was taken from a man aged 18 to 29 in good health. Some clones in this sample may be carry-over from other donors' samples. The chain has TRBV7-2 and TRBJ2-7; no reliable D call. The CDR3 region is CASSPGPRYEQYF. As DNA, the CDR3 is TGTGCCAGCAGCCCCGGGCCACGCTACGAGCAGTACTTC.